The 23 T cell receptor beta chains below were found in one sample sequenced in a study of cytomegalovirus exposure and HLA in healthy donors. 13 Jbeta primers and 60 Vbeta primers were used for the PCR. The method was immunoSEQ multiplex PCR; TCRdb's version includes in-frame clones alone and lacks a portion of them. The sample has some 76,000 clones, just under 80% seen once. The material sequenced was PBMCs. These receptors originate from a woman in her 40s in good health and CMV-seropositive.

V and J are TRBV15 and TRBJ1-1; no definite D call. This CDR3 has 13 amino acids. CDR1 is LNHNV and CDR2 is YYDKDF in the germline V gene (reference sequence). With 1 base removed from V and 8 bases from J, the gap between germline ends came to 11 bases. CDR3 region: CATSRAGTGEAFF. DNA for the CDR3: TGTGCCACCAGCAGAGCGGGAACTGGGGAAGCTTTCTTT.

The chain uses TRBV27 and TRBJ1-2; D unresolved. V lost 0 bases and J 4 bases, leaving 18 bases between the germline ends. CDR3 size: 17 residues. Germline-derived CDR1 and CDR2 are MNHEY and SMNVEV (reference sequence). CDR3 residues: CASSLSSGSPTLYGYTF. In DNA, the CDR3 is TGTGCCAGCAGTTTATCATCCGGGTCCCCGACCCTCTATGGCTACACCTTC.

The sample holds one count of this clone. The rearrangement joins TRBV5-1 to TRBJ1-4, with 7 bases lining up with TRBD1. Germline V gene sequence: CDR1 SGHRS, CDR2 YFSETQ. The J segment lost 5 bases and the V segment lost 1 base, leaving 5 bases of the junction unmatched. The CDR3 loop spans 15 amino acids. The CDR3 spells CASSLTGADNEKLFF. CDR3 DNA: TGCGCCAGCAGCTTGACAGGGGCAGACAATGAAAAACTGTTTTTT.

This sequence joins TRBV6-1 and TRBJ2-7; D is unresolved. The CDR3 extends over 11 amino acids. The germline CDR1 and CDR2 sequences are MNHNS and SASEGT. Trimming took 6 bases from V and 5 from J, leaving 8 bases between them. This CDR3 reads CASSLMDEQYF. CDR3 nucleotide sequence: TGTGCCAGCAGCCTAATGGACGAGCAGTACTTC.

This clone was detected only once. The CDR3 nucleotides are TGTGCCAGCAGTTTGTTAGCGGGGGGCTCAGATACGCAGTATTTT. It is translated as CASSLLAGGSDTQYF. The J gene is TRBJ2-3, the V gene TRBV28; 10 positions match TRBD2. With V trimmed by 3 bases and J by 4 bases, 4 bases remained unmatched. CDR1 and CDR2 (germline): MDHEN, SYDVKM. This CDR3 has 15 residues.

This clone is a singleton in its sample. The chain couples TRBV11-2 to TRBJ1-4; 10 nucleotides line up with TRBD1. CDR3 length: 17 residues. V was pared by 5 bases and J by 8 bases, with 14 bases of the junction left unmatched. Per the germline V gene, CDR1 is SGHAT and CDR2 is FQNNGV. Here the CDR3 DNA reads TGTGCCAGCAGCGCTTCCGGGACAGGGGAAATTGGGGAAAAACTGTTTTTT. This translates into CASSASGTGEIGEKLFF.

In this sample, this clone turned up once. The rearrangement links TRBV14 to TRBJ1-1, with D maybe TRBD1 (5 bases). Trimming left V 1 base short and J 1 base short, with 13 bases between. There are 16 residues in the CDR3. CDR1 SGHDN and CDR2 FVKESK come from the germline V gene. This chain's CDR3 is CASSQVRGAGNTEAFF. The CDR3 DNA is TGTGCCAGCAGCCAAGTGCGGGGCGCTGGGAACACTGAAGCTTTCTTT.

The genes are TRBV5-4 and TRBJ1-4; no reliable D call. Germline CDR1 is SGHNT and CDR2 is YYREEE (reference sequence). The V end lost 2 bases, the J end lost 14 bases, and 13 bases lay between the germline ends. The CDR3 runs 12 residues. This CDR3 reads CASSFPNERLFF. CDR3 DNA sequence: TGTGCCAGCAGCTTTCCGAATGAGCGGCTGTTTTTT.

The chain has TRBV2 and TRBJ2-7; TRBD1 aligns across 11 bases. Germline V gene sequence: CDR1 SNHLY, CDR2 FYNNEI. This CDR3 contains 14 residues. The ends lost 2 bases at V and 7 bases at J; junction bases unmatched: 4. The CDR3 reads CASSERDRGGEQYF. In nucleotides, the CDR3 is TGTGCCAGCAGTGAACGGGACAGGGGGGGGGAGCAGTACTTC.

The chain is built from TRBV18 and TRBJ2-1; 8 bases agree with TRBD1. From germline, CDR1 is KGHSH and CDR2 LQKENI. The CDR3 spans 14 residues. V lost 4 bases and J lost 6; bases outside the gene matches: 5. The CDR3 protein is CASSRGQVPNEQFF. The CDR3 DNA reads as TGTGCCAGCTCACGGGGACAGGTCCCCAATGAGCAGTTCTTC.

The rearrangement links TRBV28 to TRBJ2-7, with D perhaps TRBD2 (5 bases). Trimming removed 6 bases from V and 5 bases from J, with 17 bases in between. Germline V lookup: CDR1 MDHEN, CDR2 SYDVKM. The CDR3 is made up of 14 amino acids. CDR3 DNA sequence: TGTGCCAGCAGCCTGGGAACTAGATTCAACGAGCAGTACTTC. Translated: CASSLGTRFNEQYF.

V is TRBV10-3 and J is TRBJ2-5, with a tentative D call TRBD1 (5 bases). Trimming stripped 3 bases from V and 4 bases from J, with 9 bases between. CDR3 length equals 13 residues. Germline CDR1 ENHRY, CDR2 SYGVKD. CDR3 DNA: TGTGCCATCAGTGAACCTAGGGGAGAGACCCAGTACTTC. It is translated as CAISEPRGETQYF.

The CDR3 nucleotides read TGTGCCAGCAGCCCGGGACAGAGGAACACTGAAGCTTTCTTT. Its translation: CASSPGQRNTEAFF. The chain recombines TRBV7-9 with TRBJ1-1, with TRBD1 matching 7 bases. The CDR3 sequence is 14 residues long. J gave up 1 base and V 5 bases, and 4 bases lay outside the gene matches. Germline CDR1 SEHNR, CDR2 FQNEAQ (reference sequence).

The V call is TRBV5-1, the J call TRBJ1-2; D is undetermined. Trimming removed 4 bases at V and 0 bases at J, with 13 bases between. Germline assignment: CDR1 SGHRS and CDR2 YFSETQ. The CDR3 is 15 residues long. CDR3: CASSPDWGANYGYTF. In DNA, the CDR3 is TGCGCCAGCAGCCCCGATTGGGGAGCTAACTATGGCTACACCTTC.

The CDR3, as DNA: TGCGCCAGCAGCCAAGATTTACGACAGAACAATGAGCAGTTCTTC. Protein sequence: CASSQDLRQNNEQFF. This chain links TRBV4-1 with TRBJ2-1; D may be TRBD1 (5 bases). CDR1 and CDR2 from the germline V gene are MGHRA and YSYEKL. The CDR3 is made up of 15 amino acids. V was pared by 0 bases and J by 5 bases, with 11 bases between.

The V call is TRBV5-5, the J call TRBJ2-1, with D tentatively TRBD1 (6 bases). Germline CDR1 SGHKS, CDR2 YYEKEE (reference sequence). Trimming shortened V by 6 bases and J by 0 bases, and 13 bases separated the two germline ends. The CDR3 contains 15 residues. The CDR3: CASIGGDISYNEQFF. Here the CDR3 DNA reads TGTGCCAGCATTGGGGGCGACATCTCCTACAATGAGCAGTTCTTC.

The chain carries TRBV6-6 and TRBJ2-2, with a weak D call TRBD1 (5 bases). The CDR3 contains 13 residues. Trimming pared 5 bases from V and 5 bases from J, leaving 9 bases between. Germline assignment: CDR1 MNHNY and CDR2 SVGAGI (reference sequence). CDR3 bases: TGTGCCAGCAGTCCAGGGTTTACCGGGGAGCTGTTTTTT. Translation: CASSPGFTGELFF.

The CDR3 region has the DNA TGTGCCAGCAGAGGGACAGGGGGCAATCAGCCCCAGCATTTT. Protein sequence: CASRGTGGNQPQHF. The V gene is TRBV2, the J gene TRBJ1-5, with 10 positions matching TRBD1. This CDR3 has 14 amino acids. Looked up from germline, CDR1 is SNHLY and CDR2 is FYNNEI. The V gene end was trimmed by 6 bases and the J gene end by 2 bases; junction bases not matched to a gene: 1.

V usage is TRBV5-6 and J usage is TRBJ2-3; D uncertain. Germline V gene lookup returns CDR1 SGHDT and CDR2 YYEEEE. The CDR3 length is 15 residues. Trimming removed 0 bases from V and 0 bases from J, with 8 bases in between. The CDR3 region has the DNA TGTGCCAGCAGCTTGGGAGCTAGTAGCACAGATACGCAGTATTTT. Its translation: CASSLGASSTDTQYF.

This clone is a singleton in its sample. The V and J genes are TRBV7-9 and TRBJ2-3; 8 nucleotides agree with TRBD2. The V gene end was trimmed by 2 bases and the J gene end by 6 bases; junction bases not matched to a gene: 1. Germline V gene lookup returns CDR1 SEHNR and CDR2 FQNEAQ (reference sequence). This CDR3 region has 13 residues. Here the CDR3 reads CASSLRGGDTQYF. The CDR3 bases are TGTGCCAGCAGCTTACGGGGGGGGGATACGCAGTATTTT.

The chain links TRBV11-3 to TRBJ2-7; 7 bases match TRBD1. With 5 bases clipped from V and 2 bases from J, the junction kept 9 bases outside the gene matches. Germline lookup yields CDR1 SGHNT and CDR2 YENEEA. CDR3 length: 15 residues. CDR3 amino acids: CASSERQGKAYEQYF. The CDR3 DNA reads TGTGCCAGCAGCGAGCGACAGGGAAAGGCCTACGAGCAGTACTTC. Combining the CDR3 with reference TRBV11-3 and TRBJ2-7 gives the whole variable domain EAGVVQSPRYKIIEKKQPVAFWCNPISGHNTLYWYLQNLGQGPELLIRYENEEAVDDSQLPKDRFSAERLKGVDSTLKIQPAELGDSAVYLCASSERQGKAYEQYFGPGTRLTVT.

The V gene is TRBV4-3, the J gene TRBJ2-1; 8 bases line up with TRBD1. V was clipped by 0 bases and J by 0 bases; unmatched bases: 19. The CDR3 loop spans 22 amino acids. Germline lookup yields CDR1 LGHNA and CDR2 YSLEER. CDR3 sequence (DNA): TGCGCCAGCAGCCAAGATAGGTTAGGACAGGGAAAAATTAGCAGCTCCTACAATGAGCAGTTCTTC. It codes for CASSQDRLGQGKISSSYNEQFF.

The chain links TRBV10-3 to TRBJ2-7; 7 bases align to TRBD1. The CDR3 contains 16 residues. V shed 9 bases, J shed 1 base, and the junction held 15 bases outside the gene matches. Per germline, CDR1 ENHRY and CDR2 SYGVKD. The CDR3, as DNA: TGTGCCATATGGGACAGCCTCTCACCAATATCCTACGAGCAGTACTTC. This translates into CAIWDSLSPISYEQYF.